One sample yielded the 26 T cell receptor beta chains listed below, sequenced in a study of a mutant IDH1 vaccine in newly diagnosed glioma. The table came from immunoSEQ multiplex PCR; TCRdb's copy has only in-frame clones and leaves some out. The sample has fewer than 40,000 clones, around 82% seen once. Their antigens remain unidentified. Time point indicated: week 47, end of study. Alongside topical imiquimod, each dose of vaccine comprised 300 ug of mutant IDH1 20-mer peptide. Here the sequenced sample was PBMCs, taken from a glioma patient whose treatment included an IDH1 peptide vaccine. These receptor sequences come from a man under 40 with glioma.

This chain connects TRBV5-4 to TRBJ1-2, with D unclear. Germline CDR1 is SGHNT and CDR2 is YYREEE (reference sequence). V lost 2 bases, J lost 2 bases, and 7 bases lay in between. The CDR3 runs to 13 residues. CDR3 in DNA: TGTGCCAGCAGCTTAGGCAGAAACTATGGCTACACCTTC. This sequence encodes CASSLGRNYGYTF.

The gene calls are TRBV25-1 and TRBJ1-5; no clear D. Germline CDR1 reads MGHDK; CDR2 reads SYGVNS. This CDR3 contains 15 residues. V was trimmed by 3 bases and J by 6 bases, leaving 15 bases between them. CDR3 in DNA: TGTGCCAGCAGTGACCGGGCTAATTCCTTTCAGCCCCAGCATTTT. It specifies CASSDRANSFQPQHF.

This chain connects TRBV6-1 to TRBJ2-5, with D possibly matching TRBD1 (5 bases). The CDR3 is made up of 18 amino acids. V gave up 1 base and J gave up 6 bases, with 24 bases separating them. Germline CDR1 reads MNHNS; CDR2 reads SASEGT. The CDR3 sequence is CASSEGEWGRPKEQTQYF. Written as DNA, the CDR3 is TGTGCCAGCAGTGAAGGCGAATGGGGCAGGCCCAAGGAACAGACCCAGTACTTC.

The chain employs TRBV6-5 and TRBJ1-2; possible D gene TRBD1, 6 bases. Trimming cost V 6 bases and J 4 bases, with 15 bases left between them. The CDR3 length is 14 residues. Germline values: CDR1 MNHEY, CDR2 SVGAGI. The CDR3: CASRTGGAGYGYTF. The CDR3 nucleotides read TGTGCCAGCAGAACCGGGGGGGCCGGCTATGGCTACACCTTC.

CDR3 region: CASSIARSETQYF. The CDR3 bases are TGTGCCAGTAGTATAGCGCGCTCTGAGACCCAGTACTTC. The chain has TRBV19 and TRBJ2-5; D remains ambiguous. Germline-derived CDR1 and CDR2 are LNHDA and SQIVND (reference sequence). With 1 base removed from V and 5 bases from J, the gap between germline ends came to 8 bases. The CDR3 runs to 13 residues.

J is TRBJ1-1 and V is TRBV14; 7 bases map to TRBD1. Germline CDR1 is SGHDN and CDR2 is FVKESK. The CDR3 spans 13 residues. With 4 bases clipped from V and 5 bases from J, the junction kept 4 bases outside the gene matches. The CDR3 region is CASSLKQGTEAFF. CDR3 nucleotide sequence: TGTGCCAGCAGCCTAAAACAGGGGACTGAAGCTTTCTTT.

The rearrangement links TRBV2 to TRBJ1-1; TRBD1 might be the D (6 bases). Trimming took off 6 bases at V and 3 bases at J, with 11 bases between the two ends. The germline CDR1 and CDR2 sequences are SNHLY and FYNNEI. CDR3 size: 13 residues. The CDR3 DNA is TGTGCCAGCAGGGGGGCTAGGGACACTGAAGCTTTCTTT. Its protein is CASRGARDTEAFF. Filled out from reference TRBV2 and TRBJ1-1, the complete variable domain reads EPEVTQTPSHQVTQMGQEVILRCVPISNHLYFYWYRQILGQKVEFLVSFYNNEISEKSEIFDDQFSVERPDGSNFTLKIRSTKLEDSAMYFCASRGARDTEAFFGQGTRLTVV.

The chain combines TRBV4-1 with TRBJ2-7, with D perhaps matching TRBD1 (8 bases). Trimming pared 2 bases from V and 3 bases from J, leaving 17 bases between. The CDR3 consists of 16 residues. Looked up from germline, CDR1 is MGHRA and CDR2 is YSYEKL. CDR3 DNA: TGCGCCAGCAGCCAACAGGGGGCGGGAGAGAGCTACGAGCAGTACTTC. Protein product: CASSQQGAGESYEQYF.

J is TRBJ2-1 and V is TRBV4-3; no firm D call. CDR3 length: 15 residues. Trimming removed 4 bases from V and 3 bases from J, with 13 bases in between. Germline V gene sequence: CDR1 LGHNA, CDR2 YSLEER. The CDR3 spells CASSPPRVLYNEQFF. The CDR3 region has the DNA TGCGCCAGCAGCCCACCCCGGGTACTCTACAATGAGCAGTTCTTC.

The J gene is TRBJ2-1, the V gene TRBV5-4, with unresolved D. Germline loops: CDR1 SGHNT, CDR2 YYREEE (reference sequence). Trimming took off 0 bases at V and 9 bases at J, with 4 bases between the two ends. CDR3 length: 11 amino acids. The CDR3 coding sequence is TGTGCCAGCAGCTTGGTCAGTGAGCAGTTCTTC. Protein: CASSLVSEQFF. Looking up the rest from reference TRBV5-4 and TRBJ2-1 gives the full variable domain: ETGVTQSPTHLIKTRGQQVTLRCSSQSGHNTVSWYQQALGQGPQFIFQYYREEENGRGNFPPRFSGLQFPNYSSELNVNALELDDSALYLCASSLVSEQFFGPGTRLTVL.

The chain is built from TRBV30 and TRBJ2-3; D might be TRBD1 (5 bases). CDR3 length: 15 residues. V lost 3 bases and J 0 bases, leaving 13 bases between the germline ends. CDR1 and CDR2 (germline): GTSNPN, SVGIG (reference sequence). Written as DNA, the CDR3 is TGTGCCTGGAGCCTAGACAGCCTAAGCACAGATACGCAGTATTTT. This sequence encodes CAWSLDSLSTDTQYF. Complete variable domain (other parts from reference TRBV30 and TRBJ2-3): SQTIHQWPATLVQPVGSPLSLECTVEGTSNPNLYWYRQAAGRGLQLLFYSVGIGQISSEVPQNLSASRPQDRQFILSSKKLLLSDSGFYLCAWSLDSLSTDTQYFGPGTRLTVL.

The J gene is TRBJ2-2, the V gene TRBV19; 7 nucleotides align to TRBD2. CDR3 length: 15 amino acids. V was clipped by 0 bases and J by 4 bases; unmatched bases: 2. The germline V gene has CDR1 LNHDA and CDR2 SQIVND (reference sequence). The CDR3 spells CASSIDLAVTGELFF. The CDR3 DNA is TGTGCCAGTAGTATAGATCTAGCGGTCACCGGGGAGCTGTTTTTT.

The chain is built from TRBV6-6 and TRBJ2-3; D call uncertain. The CDR3 extends over 15 amino acids. V was clipped by 6 bases and J by 11 bases, with 24 bases between them. In germline, CDR1 is MNHNY, CDR2 SVGAGI (reference sequence). CDR3: CASSLTPISKYGQYF. CDR3 nucleotides: TGTGCCAGCAGCCTCACCCCCATTAGCAAATACGGGCAGTATTTT.

The chain joins TRBV2 to TRBJ2-1, with D possibly TRBD1 on 6 matching bases. The CDR3 totals 15 residues. Per germline, CDR1 SNHLY and CDR2 FYNNEI. Trimming took 7 bases from V and 8 from J, leaving 21 bases between them. Written as DNA, the CDR3 is TGTGCCAGCACTTTTGGGGGCAGAATCACGTATGAGCAGTTCTTC. Translation: CASTFGGRITYEQFF.

This clone has a handful of counts. The rearrangement joins TRBV6-6 to TRBJ2-7, with D tentatively TRBD1 or TRBD2 (5 bases each). Per the germline V gene, CDR1 is MNHNY and CDR2 is SVGAGI (reference sequence). The CDR3 spans 13 residues. Deletions cut 1 base from V and 7 bases from J, with 11 bases between. CDR3 protein: CASSYWQGGEQYF. The CDR3 DNA is TGTGCCAGCAGTTACTGGCAGGGCGGGGAGCAGTACTTC.

This clone was seen a few times. J is TRBJ1-1 and V is TRBV2; no clear D. V lost 7 bases and J 1 base, leaving 10 bases between the germline ends. CDR1 SNHLY and CDR2 FYNNEI come from the germline V gene. The CDR3 length is 13 residues. The CDR3 reads CASTRDTNTEAFF. CDR3 bases: TGTGCCAGCACCCGAGACACGAACACTGAAGCTTTCTTT.

CDR3 sequence (DNA): TGTGCCAGCTCACCAAGGTCTGGGACAGAGTACTCCTACGAGCAGTACTTC. Amino acids: CASSPRSGTEYSYEQYF. This chain joins TRBV18 and TRBJ2-7, with 7 bases aligning to TRBD1. The CDR3 contains 17 residues. Germline V CDR1 and CDR2: KGHSH, LQKENI. J lost 0 bases, V lost 2 bases, and 10 bases had no gene match.

V is TRBV4-1 and J is TRBJ2-1; TRBD2 matches at 13 bases. CDR3 length: 17 residues. J was trimmed by 6 bases and V by 0 bases; bases with no gene match: 5. CDR1 and CDR2 (germline): MGHRA, YSYEKL. The CDR3 DNA reads TGCGCCAGCAGCCAAGACCGACTAGCGGGAGGCGGCAATGAGCAGTTCTTC. It specifies CASSQDRLAGGGNEQFF.

This sequence joins TRBV5-1 and TRBJ2-3, with D maybe TRBD2 (5 bases). The CDR3 is 15 amino acids. CDR1 and CDR2 from the germline V gene are SGHRS and YFSETQ. V lost 2 bases to trimming and J lost 2 bases, with 12 bases between them. CDR3 loop: CASSFGGGTTDTQYF. The CDR3 DNA follows: TGCGCCAGCAGCTTTGGCGGAGGCACCACAGATACGCAGTATTTT.

This rearrangement joins TRBV6-6 to TRBJ2-3; 11 nucleotides agree with TRBD2. The CDR3 covers 15 residues. CDR1 and CDR2 from the germline V gene are MNHNY and SVGAGI (reference sequence). J lost 4 bases, V lost 6 bases, and 6 bases had no gene match. CDR3 amino acids: CASRGTSGSSDTQYF. The CDR3 DNA is TGTGCCAGCAGGGGCACTAGCGGGAGTTCAGATACGCAGTATTTT.

CDR3 nucleotides: TGTGCCAGCAGTGGAGGTCCAAGTAATGAAAAACTGTTTTTT. Translated: CASSGGPSNEKLFF. J is TRBJ1-4 and V is TRBV2; unclear D gene. This CDR3 contains 14 residues. Germline V CDR1 and CDR2: SNHLY, FYNNEI. The V end was cut by 4 bases, the J end by 4 bases, with 10 bases between.

The genes are TRBV6-5 and TRBJ2-1; D could derive from TRBD1 or TRBD2 (5 bases each). V was clipped by 3 bases and J by 5 bases, with 8 bases between them. The germline V gene encodes CDR1 MNHEY and CDR2 SVGAGI. The CDR3 is made up of 13 amino acids. CDR3 in DNA: TGTGCCAGCAGTTATCTGGGGGACAATGAGCAGTTCTTC. This encodes CASSYLGDNEQFF.

The chain carries TRBV4-1 and TRBJ2-3; D might be TRBD2 (6 bases). The CDR3 length is 17 residues. V lost 4 bases, J lost 2 bases, and 19 bases lay in between. Germline CDR1 and CDR2: MGHRA and YSYEKL. The CDR3 nucleotides read TGCGCCAGCAGCCTCATTTGGGGGGAACGAACCACAGATACGCAGTATTTT. It codes for CASSLIWGERTTDTQYF.

V and J are TRBV9 and TRBJ2-5; D is unclear. The ends were cut back, 0 bases at V and 5 bases at J, with 11 bases in the middle. CDR3 length: 14 residues. Germline V gene lookup returns CDR1 SGDLS and CDR2 YYNGEE. The CDR3 here is CASSVEGGPETQYF. The CDR3 DNA is TGTGCCAGCAGCGTAGAAGGTGGACCGGAGACCCAGTACTTC.

The rearrangement joins TRBV7-6 to TRBJ1-2; TRBD1 agrees at 11 bases. V shed 1 base and J 8 bases; nucleotides not matched to a gene: 12. The CDR3 is made up of 17 amino acids. The germline gives CDR1 SGHVS, CDR2 FNYEAQ. This chain's CDR3 is CASSLEAQGQGEAGYTF. For the CDR3, the DNA is TGTGCCAGCAGCTTAGAAGCCCAGGGACAGGGGGAAGCAGGCTACACCTTC.

J is TRBJ2-7 and V is TRBV4-2; D uncertain. The CDR3 is 11 amino acids. Germline lookup yields CDR1 LGHNA and CDR2 YNFKEQ. V lost 0 bases and J 5 bases, leaving 2 bases between the germline ends. The CDR3 spells CASSQEDEQYF. The CDR3 DNA reads TGTGCCAGCAGCCAAGAGGACGAGCAGTACTTC.